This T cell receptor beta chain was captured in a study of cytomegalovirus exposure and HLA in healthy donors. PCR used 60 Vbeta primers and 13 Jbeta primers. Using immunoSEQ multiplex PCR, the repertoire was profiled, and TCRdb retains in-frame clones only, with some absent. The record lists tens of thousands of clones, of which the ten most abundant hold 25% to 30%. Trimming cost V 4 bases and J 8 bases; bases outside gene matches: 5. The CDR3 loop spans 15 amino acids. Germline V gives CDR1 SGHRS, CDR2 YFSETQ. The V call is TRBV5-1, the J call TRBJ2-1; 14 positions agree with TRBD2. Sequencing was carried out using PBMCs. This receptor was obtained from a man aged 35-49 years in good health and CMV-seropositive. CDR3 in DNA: TGCGCCAGCAGCGTGGGACTAGCGGGAGTTCATGAGCAGTTCTTC. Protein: CASSVGLAGVHEQFF.